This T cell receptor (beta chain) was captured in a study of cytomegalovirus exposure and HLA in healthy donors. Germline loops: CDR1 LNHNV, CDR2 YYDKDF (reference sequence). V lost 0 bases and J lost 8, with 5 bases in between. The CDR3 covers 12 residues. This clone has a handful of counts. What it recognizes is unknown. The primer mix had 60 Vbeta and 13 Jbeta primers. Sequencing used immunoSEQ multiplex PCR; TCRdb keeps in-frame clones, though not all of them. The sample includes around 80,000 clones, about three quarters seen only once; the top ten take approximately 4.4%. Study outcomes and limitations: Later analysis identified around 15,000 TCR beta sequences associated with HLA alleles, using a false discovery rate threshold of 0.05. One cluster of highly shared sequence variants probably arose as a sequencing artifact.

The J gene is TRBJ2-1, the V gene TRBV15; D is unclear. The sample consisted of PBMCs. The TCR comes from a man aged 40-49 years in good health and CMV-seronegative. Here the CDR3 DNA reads TGTGCCACCAGCAGAGATTTCGATGAGCAGTTCTTC. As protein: CATSRDFDEQFF. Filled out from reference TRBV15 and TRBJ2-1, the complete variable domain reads DAMVIQNPRYQVTQFGKPVTLSCSQTLNHNVMYWYQQKSSQAPKLLFHYYDKDFNNEADTPDNFQSRRPNTSFCFLDIRSPGLGDTAMYLCATSRDFDEQFFGPGTRLTVL.